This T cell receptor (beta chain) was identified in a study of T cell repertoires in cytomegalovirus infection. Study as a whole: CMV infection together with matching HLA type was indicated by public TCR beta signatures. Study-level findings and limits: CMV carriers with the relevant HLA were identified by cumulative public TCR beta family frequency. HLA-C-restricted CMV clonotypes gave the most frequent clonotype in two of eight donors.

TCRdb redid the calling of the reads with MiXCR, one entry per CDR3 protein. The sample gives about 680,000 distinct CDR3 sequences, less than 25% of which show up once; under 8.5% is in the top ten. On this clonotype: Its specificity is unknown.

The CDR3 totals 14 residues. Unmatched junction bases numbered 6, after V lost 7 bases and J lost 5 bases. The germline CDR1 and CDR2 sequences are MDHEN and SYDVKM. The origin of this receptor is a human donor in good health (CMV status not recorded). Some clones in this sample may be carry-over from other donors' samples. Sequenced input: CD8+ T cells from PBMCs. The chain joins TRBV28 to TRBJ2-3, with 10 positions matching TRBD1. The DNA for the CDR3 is TGTGCCAGCACCCGTGGGACAGGGGAAGATACGCAGTATTTT. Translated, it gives CASTRGTGEDTQYF.